Listed here are 3 T cell receptor beta chains from one sample, sequenced in a study of cytomegalovirus exposure and HLA in healthy donors (dated by TCRdb to about 2017). Libraries came from the immunoSEQ multiplex PCR assay. The multiplex PCR relied on a mix of 60 forward primers for TCR Vbeta segments and 13 reverse primers for TCR Jbeta segments. This immuneACCESS table, as held by TCRdb, lists in-frame sequences with V and J called but not all clones. Of the missing ones, under half trace to an unresolved V gene in checked studies; the others have no known cause. Recorded for this sample are about 170,000 clones; about four fifths of them occurred a single time. Approximately 1.5% of the sample lies in the top ten. Sequencing was performed on PBMCs. The receptor set was obtained from a male donor in good health and CMV-seronegative.

This clone has a single count. The chain combines TRBV7-9 with TRBJ2-5; TRBD1 might be the D (5 bases). Deletions cut 2 bases from V and 4 bases from J, with 17 bases between. The CDR3 sequence is 16 residues long. Germline V gives CDR1 SEHNR, CDR2 FQNEAQ (reference sequence). As DNA, the CDR3 is TGTGCCAGCAGCTTACGTCAGGGATCTCCGACAGAGACCCAGTACTTC. This sequence encodes CASSLRQGSPTETQYF.

This clone is a singleton in its sample. V gene TRBV18 combines with J gene TRBJ2-4; a weak D match, TRBD2 (5 bases). This CDR3 comprises 17 residues. Deletions cut 2 bases from V and 0 bases from J, with 14 bases between. Germline V gene sequence: CDR1 KGHSH, CDR2 LQKENI. CDR3 sequence: CASSPTNEGLAKNIQYF. In DNA, the CDR3 is TGTGCCAGCTCACCAACTAATGAGGGATTAGCCAAAAACATTCAGTACTTC.

This chain links TRBV4-2 with TRBJ2-2, with 13 bases identical to TRBD2. The CDR3 totals 18 residues. Germline V gives CDR1 LGHNA, CDR2 YNFKEQ. J was trimmed by 0 bases and V by 2 bases; bases with no gene match: 3. The DNA of the CDR3 is TGTGCCAGCAGCCAAAGGACTAGCGGGGGCGCGAACACCGGGGAGCTGTTTTTT. Its protein product is CASSQRTSGGANTGELFF.